The rows below give T cell receptor beta chains drawn from one sample of a study of blood T cell repertoires in COVID-19. Sequencing used immunoSEQ multiplex PCR; TCRdb keeps in-frame clones, though not all of them. The table includes some 110,000 clones, 90% detected once. Sequenced sample: peripheral blood. The receptors shown here come from a human donor with active COVID-19. The donor label of this sample is uncertain. Both conserved end residues are part of each CDR3. Fields, in order: D gene, V gene, J gene, CDR3 length, CDR3 protein. D genes are given only for firm matches.

TRBD2	TRBV7-2	TRBJ2-1	14	CASQGRLAGHEQFF
TRBD1	TRBV7-6	TRBJ1-5	17	CASSFGTGGAGNQPQHF
.	TRBV19	TRBJ1-5	15	CASSMFRVGNQPQHF
TRBD1	TRBV5-1	TRBJ1-4	16	CASSLRTGDRAEKLFF
TRBD1	TRBV19	TRBJ2-7	16	CASSGWRGQGAYEQYF
.	TRBV4-1	TRBJ2-3	14	CASSQVPSTDTQYF
.	TRBV6-6	TRBJ2-1	11	CASSPSNEQFF
TRBD2	TRBV7-2	TRBJ2-5	18	CASSLRTSGGHQTETQYF
.	TRBV6-4	TRBJ1-6	13	CASSPIRGSPLHF
.	TRBV6-2/TRBV6-3	TRBJ2-3	14	CASSLSGGGDTQYF
TRBD1	TRBV28	TRBJ1-5	15	CASSPRTGNNQPQHF
TRBD1	TRBV19	TRBJ1-2	16	CASNPGTGGVSYGYTF
.	TRBV29-1	TRBJ2-2	14	CSVEVTGLAGELFF
.	TRBV12-3/TRBV12-4	TRBJ2-7	11	CASSSGYEQYF
.	TRBV28	TRBJ1-5	14	CASSYVQGEQPQHF
.	TRBV29-1	TRBJ2-2	14	CSGSGATNTGELFF
TRBD1	TRBV6-6	TRBJ1-2	13	CASSGTGDYGYTF
.	TRBV28	TRBJ1-3	14	CASSLREAGNTIYF
.	TRBV5-1	TRBJ2-2	13	CASRSGSGGELFF
TRBD2	TRBV2	TRBJ2-7	12	CASYGGTYEQYF
TRBD1	TRBV2	TRBJ2-2	16	CASSGSGGVSTGELFF
TRBD1	TRBV29-1	TRBJ1-2	12	CSAPGQEGGYTF